The next 21 T cell receptor beta chains were all read from a single sample in a study of OX40 agonist ivuxolimab in advanced cancers. Here immunoSEQ multiplex PCR was the method, and the copy in TCRdb shows in-frame clones only, minus some. The data show about 80,000 clones, roughly 84% seen once. The sample consisted of CD4+ or CD8+ T cells sorted from blood, taken in a trial of the OX40 agonist ivuxolimab. Every receptor here comes from an adult with an advanced solid tumor such as melanoma, head and neck, liver or kidney cancer.

The genes are TRBV27 and TRBJ2-2; 8 bases agree with TRBD2. Germline V gene data show CDR1 as MNHEY and CDR2 as SMNVEV (reference sequence). CDR3 size: 14 residues. Trimming at V came to 2 bases and at J to 8 bases, leaving 4 bases not matched to a gene. The CDR3 reads CASSLREGQGELFF. The CDR3 DNA sequence: TGTGCCAGCAGTTTACGGGAGGGCCAAGGGGAGCTGTTTTTT.

This sequence joins TRBV29-1 and TRBJ2-4; perhaps D is TRBD1 or TRBD2 (5 bases each). In germline, CDR1 is SQVTM, CDR2 ANQGSEA. This CDR3 contains 13 residues. Trimming cost V 6 bases and J 8 bases, with 17 bases left between them. CDR3 loop: CSVLGGIVDIQYF. The CDR3 DNA reads TGCAGCGTCCTTGGGGGAATCGTGGACATTCAGTACTTC.

This clone appeared a single time. The chain uses TRBV29-1 and TRBJ2-6, with D uncertain. Germline CDR1 is SQVTM and CDR2 is ANQGSEA. The CDR3 runs to 13 residues. V was shortened by 2 bases and J by 0 bases, with 2 bases between the two germline ends. As DNA, the CDR3 is TGCAGCGTTGAAAGCTCTGGGGCCAACGTCCTGACTTTC. It yields the protein CSVESSGANVLTF.

CDR3 in amino acids: CASTGTGYEQYV. The CDR3 DNA reads as TGTGCCTCCACCGGGACAGGGTACGAGCAGTACGTC. The chain has TRBV6-1 and TRBJ2-7; 9 bases map to TRBD1. The V segment lost 11 bases and the J segment 4 bases; nucleotides outside the gene matches: 6. From germline, CDR1 is MNHNS and CDR2 SASEGT. The CDR3 runs to 12 residues.

The rearrangement links TRBV28 to TRBJ1-4; 8 nucleotides agree with TRBD1. The germline gives CDR1 MDHEN, CDR2 SYDVKM. The CDR3 loop spans 14 amino acids. The V gene end was trimmed by 5 bases and the J gene end by 8 bases; junction bases not matched to a gene: 7. CDR3 sequence: CASSRTGRTEKLFF. The CDR3 DNA reads TGTGCCAGCAGTAGGACAGGGCGAACCGAAAAACTGTTTTTT. The full variable domain, completed using reference TRBV28 and TRBJ1-4, is DVKVTQSSRYLVKRTGEKVFLECVQDMDHENMFWYRQDPGLGLRLIYFSYDVKMKEKGDIPEGYSVSREKKERFSLILESASTNQTSMYLCASSRTGRTEKLFFGSGTQLSVL.

The V and J genes are TRBV18 and TRBJ2-7; D unresolved. Germline loops: CDR1 KGHSH, CDR2 LQKENI. The CDR3 length is 15 residues. The V and J ends lost 1 base and 5 bases respectively, with 15 bases between them. This CDR3 reads CASSPQVVRSNEQYF. The CDR3 region has the DNA TGTGCCAGCTCACCACAGGTTGTTCGCTCTAACGAGCAGTACTTC.

The rearrangement uses TRBV28 and TRBJ2-7; TRBD1 aligns across 7 bases. This CDR3 contains 12 residues. Germline values: CDR1 MDHEN, CDR2 SYDVKM. Losses at the gene ends were 6 bases for V and 3 bases for J; bases not matched to a gene: 2. CDR3 loop: CASSQGVYEQYF. For the CDR3, the DNA is TGTGCCAGCAGCCAGGGGGTCTACGAGCAGTACTTC.

The chain is built from TRBV19 and TRBJ1-2; D possibly corresponds to TRBD1 (5 bases). Trimming removed 6 bases at V and 0 bases at J, with 23 bases between. From germline, CDR1 is LNHDA and CDR2 SQIVND (reference sequence). The CDR3 sequence is 18 residues long. CDR3 loop: CASRPMMTAGITNYGYTF. The CDR3, as DNA: TGTGCCAGTAGACCCATGATGACAGCTGGTATCACTAACTATGGCTACACCTTC.

This clone was seen just once. The same CDR3 can be traced to other DNA sequences in this sample. The rearrangement joins TRBV5-4 to TRBJ1-5; TRBD1 aligns across 7 bases. The V and J ends lost 0 bases and 7 bases, in that order; junction bases with no gene match: 4. Germline-derived CDR1 and CDR2 are SGHNT and YYREEE (reference sequence). The length of the CDR3 is 14 residues. The DNA of the CDR3 is TGTGCCAGCAGCTTGGCAGGGGGGGGCCAGCCCCAGCATTTT. Encoded protein: CASSLAGGGQPQHF.

This chain uses TRBV29-1 with TRBJ2-1; tentatively, D is TRBD2 (5 bases). Trimming took 5 bases from V and 4 from J, leaving 15 bases between them. CDR3 length: 14 amino acids. CDR1 and CDR2 (germline): SQVTM, ANQGSEA. DNA of the CDR3: TGCAGCGTTCAGGCCCGAGGGCATTACAATGAGCAGTTCTTC. Amino acid sequence: CSVQARGHYNEQFF.

The chain recombines TRBV6-5 with TRBJ1-6, with D perhaps TRBD1 (6 bases). The germline gives CDR1 MNHEY, CDR2 SVGAGI. The CDR3 is 15 residues long. V was cut by 3 bases and J by 8 bases, with 14 bases left in between. In DNA form, the CDR3 reads TGTGCCAGCAGTTATACAGGGACGGGGTATTCACCCCTCCACTTT. Translation: CASSYTGTGYSPLHF.

This sequence joins TRBV7-8 and TRBJ1-5, with D possibly being TRBD1 (6 bases). The CDR3 runs 14 residues. Germline V CDR1 and CDR2: SGHVS, FQNEAQ. Deletions cut 4 bases from V and 5 bases from J, with 12 bases between. CDR3 sequence (DNA): TGTGCCAGCAGCTGGGGGCGGGGGGATCAGCCCCAGCATTTT. Translating gives CASSWGRGDQPQHF.

This chain connects TRBV6-1 to TRBJ2-6; D may correspond to TRBD1 or TRBD2 (6 bases each). The V gene's germline CDR1 is MNHNS and CDR2 SASEGT. There are 18 residues in the CDR3. V dropped 4 bases and J dropped 2 bases, with 18 bases sitting between them. The CDR3 bases are TGTGCCAGCAGTGCCCCTATGGTGGGGGGCGCTGGGGCCAACGTCCTGACTTTC. Its protein product is CASSAPMVGGAGANVLTF.

The genes are TRBV2 and TRBJ1-5; 10 positions match TRBD1. Per germline, CDR1 SNHLY and CDR2 FYNNEI. This CDR3 contains 16 residues. J lost 4 bases, V lost 4 bases, and 7 bases had no gene match. CDR3 sequence: CASSGPEGQGNQPQHF. The CDR3 nucleotides read TGTGCCAGCAGTGGCCCTGAGGGACAGGGGAATCAGCCCCAGCATTTT.

The chain recombines TRBV19 with TRBJ2-5; D is possibly TRBD2 (6 bases). The CDR3 is made up of 12 amino acids. Trimming removed 7 bases from V and 4 bases from J, with 10 bases in between. Germline-derived CDR1 and CDR2 are LNHDA and SQIVND (reference sequence). The CDR3 DNA is TGTGCCAGTACCCCCGGGGGAGAGACCCAGTACTTC. Translated, it gives CASTPGGETQYF.

The chain employs TRBV29-1 and TRBJ2-1, with D perhaps given as TRBD1 or TRBD2 (6 bases each). The CDR3 spans 12 residues. Germline assignment: CDR1 SQVTM and CDR2 ANQGSEA. Trimming took 5 bases from V and 6 from J, leaving 11 bases between them. The CDR3 DNA reads TGCAGCGTTAAAGGGGGAGGCAATGAGCAGTTCTTC. Translation gives CSVKGGGNEQFF.

The rearrangement joins TRBV27 to TRBJ1-1; a possible D gene is TRBD1 (5 bases). Germline assignment: CDR1 MNHEY and CDR2 SMNVEV (reference sequence). V lost 5 bases and J 0 bases, leaving 19 bases between the germline ends. This CDR3 is built from 17 residues. DNA of the CDR3: TGTGCCAGCAGTGCAGGTAACAGGAATCTCATGAACACTGAAGCTTTCTTT. Its translation: CASSAGNRNLMNTEAFF.

This chain joins TRBV29-1 and TRBJ2-3; D call uncertain. The CDR3 loop spans 10 amino acids. CDR1 and CDR2 (germline): SQVTM, ANQGSEA. V gave up 7 bases and J gave up 6 bases, with 8 bases separating them. Here the CDR3 reads CSAGPDTQYF. CDR3 DNA: TGCAGCGCCGGGCCTGATACGCAGTATTTT.

The gene calls are TRBV11-2 and TRBJ2-5, with D unclear. Looked up from germline, CDR1 is SGHAT and CDR2 is FQNNGV. The CDR3 contains 14 residues. V was trimmed by 1 base and J by 1 base, leaving 7 bases between them. The CDR3 DNA reads TGTGCCAGCAGCTTAGGTAGGGCCCAAGAGACCCAGTACTTC. Protein: CASSLGRAQETQYF.

The J gene is TRBJ1-2, the V gene TRBV7-3, with 7 bases matching TRBD1. The CDR3 is 15 residues long. Germline lookup yields CDR1 SGHTA and CDR2 FQGTGA. V was pared by 5 bases and J by 4 bases, with 10 bases of the junction left unmatched. CDR3 amino acids: CASSPDSTGPYGYTF. The CDR3 nucleotides read TGTGCCAGCAGCCCGGACTCGACAGGGCCCTATGGCTACACCTTC.

V gene TRBV4-1 combines with J gene TRBJ1-2, with 8 positions matching TRBD1. Trimming at V came to 2 bases and at J to 2 bases, leaving 4 bases not matched to a gene. Germline V gene sequence: CDR1 MGHRA, CDR2 YSYEKL. The CDR3 sequence is 15 residues long. CDR3 in amino acids: CASSQSGQGNYGYTF. The CDR3 nucleotides are TGCGCCAGCAGCCAATCCGGACAGGGCAACTATGGCTACACCTTC.